The source of this T cell receptor beta chain is a study of Ad26.COV2.S vaccination and SARS-CoV-2 variants. The overall study: The donor was enrolled in the Ad26.COV2.S arm of the COV1001 trial. Participants got Ad26.COV2.S intramuscularly, once or twice 56 days apart.

The study, taken as a whole, reports: Placebo and vaccine recipients had non-spike TCR breadth that was similar.

CDR1 is MNHEY and CDR2 is SVGAGI in the germline V gene. V was pared by 6 bases and J by 5 bases, with 20 bases between. The CDR3 length is 15 residues. Only in-frame clones appear in the TCRdb table, and some are missing; sequencing was by immunoSEQ multiplex PCR. The table has some 400,000 clones, about 88% seen once. The treatment is: roughly 19 received Ad26.COV2.S at low or high dose, single or two shots; 5 received placebo; per-sample allocation not given. The investigators took samples on day 63 after the first vaccine or placebo injection. Worth noting for this clone: What it binds is unknown.

The sequence was collected from a person aged 18 to 65 who received the Ad26.COV2.S COVID-19 vaccine or a placebo. This chain uses TRBV6-5 with TRBJ2-7; tentatively, D is TRBD1 or TRBD2 (6 bases each). The sequencing here drew on peripheral blood, taken in a trial of Ad26.COV2.S vaccine versus placebo. The CDR3 spells CASRSGVQGGHEQYF. The DNA of the CDR3 is TGTGCCAGCAGATCGGGGGTACAGGGTGGCCACGAGCAGTACTTC.